This T cell receptor (beta chain) originates from a study of immune evolution from preneoplasia to lung adenocarcinoma. The CDR3 loop spans 13 amino acids. Trimming removed 10 bases from V and 4 bases from J, with 14 bases in between. Germline assignment: CDR1 SSHAT and CDR2 FNYEAQ (reference sequence). Using immunoSEQ multiplex PCR, the repertoire was profiled, and TCRdb retains in-frame clones only, with some absent. The sample records tens of thousands of clones, 60% to 80% being singletons. The chain joins TRBV7-7 to TRBJ2-1; TRBD2 is a possible D gene (6 bases). What was sequenced was FFPE invasive lung adenocarcinoma tissue. This receptor was taken from a person between 60 and 69 years old with lung adenocarcinoma. The CDR3 reads CAISSDTYNEQFF. The DNA of the CDR3 is TGTGCCATATCTAGCGATACTTACAATGAGCAGTTCTTC.